This TCR beta chain is from a study of CD4 T cells in relation to SARS-CoV-2 and coronaviruses. Study-wide points: Crossreactive clones expanded significantly less to SARS-CoV-2 than monoreactive clones.

CD4+ T cells from unexposed donors were obtained before the COVID-19 pandemic (2011-2018). V shed 5 bases and J shed 7 bases, with 21 bases lying between them. The germline V gene encodes CDR1 MNHEY and CDR2 SVGEGT. The CDR3 consists of 17 residues. With respect to this clone: Its specificity is not known.

Data came from immunoSEQ multiplex PCR; TCRdb stores just in-frame clones and leaves some out. The sample holds nearly 70,000 clones; more than 80% are singletons and the top ten take approximately 0.25%. V usage is TRBV6-2 or TRBV6-3 and J usage is TRBJ1-6; D perhaps matches TRBD1 (5 bases). The clonotype originates from a human donor in good health. The sample consisted of naive CD4+ T cells from PBMCs. As for subset: naive CD4+ T cells isolated by negative enrichment. The DNA of the CDR3 is TGTGCCAGCAGTCTACCGGAGTGGGGCCCCCCAAATTCACCCCTCCACTTT. It yields the protein CASSLPEWGPPNSPLHF.